This T cell receptor beta chain was recorded in a study of T cell responses to AZD1222 COVID-19 vaccine (dated by TCRdb to the early 2020s). Turning to the overall study: AZD1222 recipients whose second dose came at about 4 weeks and those whose second dose came at about 12 weeks were combined into one group, since spike-specific TCR depth and breadth did not differ between the two schedules. Trial participants were enrolled by age into subgroups of 18-55, 56-69 and 70-plus years, and 148, 28 and 57 TCR-sequenced participants, respectively, were included in these subgroups. TCR sequencing was performed for about 240 trial participants, of whom approximately 200 were given two doses of AZD1222 and approximately 26 were given two doses of MenACWY control vaccine.

The CDR3 regions of human TCRbeta chains were analyzed by immunosequencing. The authors' analysis ran thus. Repertoire TCRs were checked for matches against a reference library of SARS-CoV-2-specific TCRs that had been generated using the MIRA antigen-specificity platform. Breadth meant the fraction of unique TCRs that were SARS-CoV-2-associated, whereas depth meant the fraction of total T cells that were SARS-CoV-2-associated. Using the MIRA data, each spike-specific TCR was mapped to the spike region that the TCR reacts to and placed in a CD4 or CD8 class. Log10-transformed breadth and depth values were compared by one-way ANOVA with Sidak's multiple comparisons tests. Imported from immuneACCESS, the table was reduced by TCRdb to in-frame sequences with V and J called. These copies leave out some clones; in studies compared against another copy, an unresolved V gene accounts for under half, and the cause of the remainder is not known. The DNA gave D and trimming, while V, J and clone size come from that table. The sample records some 30,000 clones, approximately 93% of which are singletons. 35% to 50% of the sample lies in the top ten.

The label giving this sample's time point can be read as: baseline before first vaccination. Vaccinee samples were obtained from the UK trials COV001 and COV002, which included a single-blind randomized controlled phase 2/3 trial of AZD1222 (ChAdOx1 nCoV-19) in healthy adults. For TCRbeta chain sequencing, PBMC samples from trial participants were taken at day 0 and at day 28 after the second dose. The germline V gene gives CDR1 as SGHTA and CDR2 as FQGNSA. V drops 3 bases and J drops 5 bases, leaving 5 bases in between. Counted from cysteine to phenylalanine, this CDR3 has 12 amino acids. CDR3 DNA only is kept here, 36 bases in frame from base 1. Points the paper makes about the study in general: Vaccine-associated CD4 TCRs spanned the whole spike protein, with dominant responses in regions 160-218 and 743-854. Nearly half of unique spike-specific TCRs reportedly recognized epitopes outside regions mutated in the B.1.351 and B.1.1.7 variants. In the small 56-69-year group, the increase in depth fell short of significance, most likely because of low power. Because no samples from the day 14 peak response were available, repertoires could be characterized only after the peak T cell response. Most participants were white British and females outnumbered males, and the authors suggested that clonal diversity may have been underestimated. After two AZD1222 doses, spike-specific TCR breadth and depth were significantly higher than at day 0 and than in MenACWY recipients. Conclusions about previously exposed vaccinees are limited because only six or seven AZD1222 recipients were SARS-CoV-2 seropositive at baseline.

With regard to this clone: Its antigen remains unidentified. No base quality information exists; no much larger clone differs at one position.

The chain employs TRBV7-2 and TRBJ1-5; no D segment can be confidently identified. Sequencing was performed on peripheral blood, taken on day 0 of AZD1222 vaccination. The sequence was collected from an adult in good health. Here the CDR3 is given as CASSFPYQPQHF. In nucleotides, the sequence is TGTGCCAGCAGCTTCCCTTATCAGCCCCAGCATTTT.